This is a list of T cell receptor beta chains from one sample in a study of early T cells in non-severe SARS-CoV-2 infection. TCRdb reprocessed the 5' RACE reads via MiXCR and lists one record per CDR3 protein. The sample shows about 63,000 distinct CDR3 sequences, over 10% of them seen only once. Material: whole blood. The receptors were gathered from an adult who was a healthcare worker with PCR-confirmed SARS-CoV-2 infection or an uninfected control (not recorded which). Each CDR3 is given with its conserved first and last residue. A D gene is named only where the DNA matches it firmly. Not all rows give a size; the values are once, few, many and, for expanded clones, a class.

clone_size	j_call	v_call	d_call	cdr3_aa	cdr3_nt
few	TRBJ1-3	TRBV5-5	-	CASSLEGWSGNTIYF	TGTGCCAGCAGCTTGGAGGGATGGTCTGGAAACACCATATATTTT
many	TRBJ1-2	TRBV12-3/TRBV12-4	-	CASSFGGYGYTF	TGTGCCAGCAGTTTTGGGGGGTATGGCTACACCTTC
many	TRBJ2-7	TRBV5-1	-	CASSPDGAYEQYF	TGCGCCAGCAGCCCGGACGGTGCCTACGAGCAGTACTTC
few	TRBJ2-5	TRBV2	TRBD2	CASSRPRRGGAWSTKETQYF	TGTGCCAGCAGTCGCCCTAGGCGGGGGGGCGCTTGGTCTACCAAAGAGACCCAGTACTTC
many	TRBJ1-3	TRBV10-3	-	CAISWGGSGNTIYF	TGTGCCATCAGTTGGGGGGGATCTGGAAACACCATATATTTT
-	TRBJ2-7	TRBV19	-	CASSMNRNTYEQYF	TGTGCCAGTAGTATGAACAGGAATACCTACGAGCAGTACTTC
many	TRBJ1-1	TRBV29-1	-	CSVEITGRNTEAFF	TGCAGCGTTGAAATTACAGGGAGAAACACTGAAGCTTTCTTT
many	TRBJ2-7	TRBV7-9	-	CASSVGADSYEQYF	TGTGCCAGCAGCGTAGGCGCAGACAGTTACGAGCAGTACTTC
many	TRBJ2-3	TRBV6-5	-	CASSDPTGPDTQYF	TGTGCCAGCTCAGATCCGACCGGCCCAGATACGCAGTATTTT
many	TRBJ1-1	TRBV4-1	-	CASSQDHQMNTEAFF	TGCGCCAGCAGCCAAGATCATCAGATGAACACTGAAGCTTTCTTT